This paragraph covers one T cell receptor beta chain sequence. This entry belongs to a study of blood T cell repertoires in COVID-19. Study at large: The United States, Italy and Spain supplied acute and convalescent COVID-19 samples. T cells, B-cell-depleted T cells, or PBMCs provided the cDNA or gDNA that served as material.

In the original workflow: Amplification with reference gene primers provided the estimates of nucleated cell counts. Assay used: immunoSEQ multiplex PCR; TCRdb lists only in-frame clones, some missing. The DNA was the basis for D and trimming; V, J and clone size are from that table. The sample records about 28,000 clones, approximately 84% being singletons. V was clipped by 0 bases and J by 5 bases, with 10 bases between them. CDR1 is SEHNR, CDR2 FQNEAQ, per germline (reference sequence). The CDR3 extends over 14 amino acids. The source material was peripheral blood. The chain is built from TRBV7-9 and TRBJ1-2; unclear D gene. The sequence derives from a man aged 65 to 85 with active COVID-19. The CDR3 bases are TGTGCCAGCAGCTTAGCGCGGGCAATTTATGGCTACACCTTC. Its translation is CASSLARAIYGYTF. The full variable domain, with the rest looked up from reference TRBV7-9 and TRBJ1-2, is DTGVSQNPRHKITKRGQNVTFRCDPISEHNRLYWYRQTLGQGPEFLTYFQNEAQLEKSRLLSDRFSAERPKGSFSTLEIQRTEQGDSAMYLCASSLARAIYGYTFGSGTRLTVV.